These 5 T cell receptor beta chains share one sample of origin, sequenced in a study of cytomegalovirus exposure and HLA in healthy donors. With 60 Vbeta and 13 Jbeta primers, the PCR was carried out. TCRdb's copy holds only in-frame clones and misses some; the assay was immunoSEQ multiplex PCR. The table includes about 95,000 clones, approximately 70% detected once. The sequenced sample was PBMCs. These receptors came from a man in his sixties in good health and CMV-seronegative.

This clone was observed a single time. This sequence joins TRBV7-8 and TRBJ2-6; TRBD1 is a possible D gene (6 bases). The CDR3 is 17 residues long. Trimming took off 1 base at V and 2 bases at J, with 12 bases between the two ends. Looked up from germline, CDR1 is SGHVS and CDR2 is FQNEAQ. This chain's CDR3 is CASSLVWGQAGANVLTF. The CDR3, as DNA: TGTGCCAGCAGCTTAGTGTGGGGGCAGGCTGGGGCCAACGTCCTGACTTTC.

Concerning this clone itself: Other DNA sequences in the sample encode the same CDR3. This chain joins TRBV5-1 and TRBJ2-5, with 9 bases lining up with TRBD2. Germline CDR1 SGHRS, CDR2 YFSETQ. With 2 bases clipped from V and 2 bases from J, the junction kept 1 base outside the gene matches. This CDR3 comprises 14 residues. CDR3 region: CASSFSGGQETQYF. CDR3 coding DNA: TGCGCCAGCAGCTTTAGCGGGGGACAAGAGACCCAGTACTTC.

The rearrangement links TRBV27 to TRBJ1-5; D unresolved. CDR1 MNHEY and CDR2 SMNVEV come from the germline V gene (reference sequence). V was clipped by 3 bases and J by 2 bases, with 8 bases between them. The CDR3 is 14 amino acids. The DNA of the CDR3 is TGTGCCAGCAGTTTCCGAGGTGGCAATCAGCCCCAGCATTTT. Translating it yields CASSFRGGNQPQHF.

CDR3 region: CAISERGTFDEQYF. In nucleotides, the CDR3 is TGTGCCATCAGTGAAAGGGGAACCTTCGACGAGCAGTACTTC. The chain employs TRBV10-3 and TRBJ2-7; D perhaps matches TRBD1 (5 bases). V was clipped by 3 bases and J by 5 bases, with 14 bases between them. There are 14 residues in the CDR3. Per the germline V gene, CDR1 is ENHRY and CDR2 is SYGVKD.

The gene calls are TRBV2 and TRBJ2-3, with 9 bases matching TRBD1. J was trimmed by 2 bases and V by 9 bases; bases with no gene match: 3. This CDR3 has 13 amino acids. CDR1 SNHLY and CDR2 FYNNEI come from the germline V gene. The CDR3, as DNA: TGTGCCAGGGACAGGGGAGTCACAGATACGCAGTATTTT. It translates to CARDRGVTDTQYF.